This entry concerns a single T cell receptor (beta chain). The CDR3 is made up of 17 amino acids. Trimming removed 0 bases at V and 1 base at J, with 14 bases between. The germline CDR1 and CDR2 sequences are LNHNV and YYDKDF (reference sequence). This sample was taken from a study of blood T cell repertoires in COVID-19. Study in general: COVID-19 samples, acute and convalescent, were from the United States, Italy and Spain. In each case, the material was cDNA or gDNA derived from T cells, B-cell-depleted T cells, or PBMCs.

In the authors' methods: Counts of nucleated cells, estimated from reference gene primer amplification, were obtained. Assay used: immunoSEQ multiplex PCR; TCRdb lists only in-frame clones, some missing. The V and J calls and clone size come from that table; D and trimming were worked out from the DNA. The sample includes fewer than 200,000 clones, roughly 86% of them seen just once. The receptor was derived from a man between 35 and 55 years old who had recovered from COVID-19. The sample consisted of peripheral blood. V is TRBV15 and J is TRBJ2-3; unclear D gene. The DNA of the CDR3 is TGTGCCACCAGCAGAGATCGTTTGAGAGCCGGCACAGATACGCAGTATTTT. Translation: CATSRDRLRAGTDTQYF.